These T cell receptor beta chains were read from a single sample in a study of blood T cell repertoires in COVID-19. Profiled with immunoSEQ multiplex PCR; TCRdb holds only in-frame clones, not every one. The sample yields about 93,000 clones, 89% seen once. The sample was peripheral blood. The receptors originated from a man aged 60 to 69 with COVID-19, enrolled during active disease. Both conserved end residues are part of each CDR3. Fields, in order: D gene, V gene, J gene, clone size, CDR3 DNA, CDR3 protein. The D gene is left open where the match is weak. Rows may omit the clone size; those that give it use once, few, many or a size class.

D gene: NA
V gene: TRBV2
J gene: TRBJ1-1
clone size: NA
CDR3 DNA: TGTGCCAGCAGTATCTCCCCGGAAAGGTGGGAGGGGGCTTTCTTT
CDR3 protein: CASSISPERWEGAFF

D gene: TRBD1
V gene: TRBV18
J gene: TRBJ1-1
clone size: NA
CDR3 DNA: TGTGCCAGCTCACCGGGACATGGACAGGGGTTGAACACTGAAGCTTTCTTT
CDR3 protein: CASSPGHGQGLNTEAFF

D gene: TRBD1
V gene: TRBV2
J gene: TRBJ2-7
clone size: NA
CDR3 DNA: TGTGCCAGCAGGAGGACAGGGGTACCCTACGAGCAGTACTTC
CDR3 protein: CASRRTGVPYEQYF

D gene: NA
V gene: TRBV6-5
J gene: TRBJ2-5
clone size: once
CDR3 DNA: TGTGCCAGCAGTCCCTCAAGAGGTGGGGAGACCCAGTACTTC
CDR3 protein: CASSPSRGGETQYF

D gene: TRBD1
V gene: TRBV28
J gene: TRBJ1-2
clone size: NA
CDR3 DNA: TGTGCCAGCAGTTTTGAGGGGGCGCCTCTTTATGGCTACACCTTC
CDR3 protein: CASSFEGAPLYGYTF

D gene: NA
V gene: TRBV21-1
J gene: TRBJ1-1
clone size: NA
CDR3 DNA: TGTGCCAGCAGCCTCCGGACAGGGGTTCGAGCTTTCTTT
CDR3 protein: CASSLRTGVRAFF

D gene: TRBD1
V gene: TRBV30
J gene: TRBJ1-4
clone size: NA
CDR3 DNA: TGTGCCTGGAGTCCCCCCGGGACAGGGTGGGGAAAACTGTTTTTT
CDR3 protein: CAWSPPGTGWGKLFF

D gene: NA
V gene: TRBV2
J gene: TRBJ1-2
clone size: NA
CDR3 DNA: TGTGCCAGCCCTGACGGGTTATCCACTTTCTATGGCTACACCTTC
CDR3 protein: CASPDGLSTFYGYTF

D gene: NA
V gene: TRBV19
J gene: TRBJ1-1
clone size: once
CDR3 DNA: TGTGCCAGTAGTCCCCTGGAGGGAGAGAACACTGAAGCTTTCTTT
CDR3 protein: CASSPLEGENTEAFF

D gene: TRBD1
V gene: TRBV4-1
J gene: TRBJ1-1
clone size: many
CDR3 DNA: TGCGCCAGCAGCCCAACCGGGACAGGGTGGACTGAAGCTTTCTTT
CDR3 protein: CASSPTGTGWTEAFF

D gene: NA
V gene: TRBV5-1
J gene: TRBJ2-1
clone size: NA
CDR3 DNA: TGCGCCAGCAGCTTGGGACTAGACAATGAGCAGTTCTTC
CDR3 protein: CASSLGLDNEQFF

D gene: TRBD2
V gene: TRBV30
J gene: TRBJ2-1
clone size: NA
CDR3 DNA: TGTGCCGCCGCGACTAGCGGGCTTTACAATGAGCAGTTCTTC
CDR3 protein: CAAATSGLYNEQFF

D gene: TRBD1
V gene: TRBV11-2
J gene: TRBJ1-1
clone size: NA
CDR3 DNA: TGTGCCAGCAGCGAGGGGACAGGGGGAGGCACTGAAGCTTTCTTT
CDR3 protein: CASSEGTGGGTEAFF

D gene: NA
V gene: TRBV5-1
J gene: TRBJ2-7
clone size: few
CDR3 DNA: TGCGCCAGCAGCACCAGCCTAGACCCCTACGAGCAGTACTTC
CDR3 protein: CASSTSLDPYEQYF

D gene: NA
V gene: TRBV18
J gene: TRBJ1-6
clone size: NA
CDR3 DNA: TGTGCCAGCTCACCACCGTCAGGGAAGAGCTCACCCCTCCACTTT
CDR3 protein: CASSPPSGKSSPLHF

D gene: NA
V gene: TRBV7-9
J gene: TRBJ1-6
clone size: NA
CDR3 DNA: TGTGCCAGCAGCCCTGGGACATCCAATAATTCACCCCTCCACTTT
CDR3 protein: CASSPGTSNNSPLHF

D gene: TRBD1
V gene: TRBV7-3
J gene: TRBJ1-1
clone size: NA
CDR3 DNA: TGTGCCAGCAGCATGACAGGGGGGCAAACTGAAGCTTTCTTT
CDR3 protein: CASSMTGGQTEAFF

D gene: TRBD1
V gene: TRBV10-1
J gene: TRBJ2-7
clone size: once
CDR3 DNA: TGCGCCAGCAGTGAAGGACAGGCGAACGAGCAGTACTTC
CDR3 protein: CASSEGQANEQYF

D gene: TRBD2
V gene: TRBV30
J gene: TRBJ2-2
clone size: NA
CDR3 DNA: TGTGCCTGGAGCTCGGGACTAGCGGGAGCCACCGGGGAGCTGTTTTTT
CDR3 protein: CAWSSGLAGATGELFF

D gene: TRBD1
V gene: TRBV27
J gene: TRBJ2-1
clone size: NA
CDR3 DNA: TGTGCCAGCAGTTGGGGGGAAACAGGGGGCTTCTACAATGAGCAGTTCTTC
CDR3 protein: CASSWGETGGFYNEQFF

D gene: NA
V gene: TRBV5-1
J gene: TRBJ1-2
clone size: NA
CDR3 DNA: TGCGCCAGCAGCTTAGCAACAGGGCTTGACGACAACTACACCTTC
CDR3 protein: CASSLATGLDDNYTF

D gene: TRBD2
V gene: TRBV7-2
J gene: TRBJ2-5
clone size: NA
CDR3 DNA: TGTGCCAGCAGCTTACTAGCGGGAGCAGAGACCCAGTACTTC
CDR3 protein: CASSLLAGAETQYF

D gene: TRBD1
V gene: TRBV2
J gene: TRBJ1-5
clone size: once
CDR3 DNA: TGTGCCAGCAGTGCGGACAGGACATATAGCAATCAGCCCCAGCATTTT
CDR3 protein: CASSADRTYSNQPQHF

D gene: TRBD1
V gene: TRBV30
J gene: TRBJ1-5
clone size: NA
CDR3 DNA: TGTGCCTGGAGGGAAACAGGGGCCAACAATCAGCCCCAGCATTTT
CDR3 protein: CAWRETGANNQPQHF

D gene: TRBD1
V gene: TRBV7-3
J gene: TRBJ1-2
clone size: NA
CDR3 DNA: TGTGCCAGCAGCCCGTCGGACAGGATGTCGGGCTACACCTTC
CDR3 protein: CASSPSDRMSGYTF

D gene: NA
V gene: TRBV25-1
J gene: TRBJ1-1
clone size: NA
CDR3 DNA: TGTGCCAGCACAGACTTGGGTCGGGGCACTGAAGCTTTCTTT
CDR3 protein: CASTDLGRGTEAFF

D gene: TRBD2
V gene: TRBV3-1/TRBV3-2
J gene: TRBJ2-3
clone size: NA
CDR3 DNA: TGTGCCAGCACCAGCGGGAGGGCCCAAGATACGCAGTATTTT
CDR3 protein: CASTSGRAQDTQYF

D gene: NA
V gene: TRBV7-9
J gene: TRBJ1-1
clone size: NA
CDR3 DNA: TGTGCCAGCAGCTTCGGGGGGCGCGGCACTGAAGCTTTCTTT
CDR3 protein: CASSFGGRGTEAFF

D gene: TRBD1
V gene: TRBV7-2
J gene: TRBJ2-2
clone size: NA
CDR3 DNA: TGTGCCAGCAGCTTGCAGGGGGCGAACGCCGGGGAGCTGTTTTTT
CDR3 protein: CASSLQGANAGELFF

D gene: NA
V gene: TRBV30
J gene: TRBJ2-2
clone size: NA
CDR3 DNA: TGTGCCTGGAGTACTTCCACCGGGGAGCTGTTTTTT
CDR3 protein: CAWSTSTGELFF

D gene: TRBD1
V gene: TRBV11-2
J gene: TRBJ2-5
clone size: NA
CDR3 DNA: TGTGCCAGCAGCTTGGGGCCCCCAGGACAGGGGCAAGAGACCCAGTACTTC
CDR3 protein: CASSLGPPGQGQETQYF